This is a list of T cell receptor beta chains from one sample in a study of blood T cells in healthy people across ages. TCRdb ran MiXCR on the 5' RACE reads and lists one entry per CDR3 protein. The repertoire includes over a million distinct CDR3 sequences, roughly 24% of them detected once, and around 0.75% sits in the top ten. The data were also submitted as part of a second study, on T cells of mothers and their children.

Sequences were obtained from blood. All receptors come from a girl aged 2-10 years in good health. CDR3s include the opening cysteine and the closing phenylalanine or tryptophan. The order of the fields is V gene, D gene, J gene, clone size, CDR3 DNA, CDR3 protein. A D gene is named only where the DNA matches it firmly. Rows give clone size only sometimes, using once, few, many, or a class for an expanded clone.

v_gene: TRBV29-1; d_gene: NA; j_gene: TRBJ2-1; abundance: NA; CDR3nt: TGCAGCGTTCCAGAGAATGAGCAGTTCTTC; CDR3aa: CSVPENEQFF
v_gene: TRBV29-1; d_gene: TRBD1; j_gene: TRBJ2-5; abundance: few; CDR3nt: TGCGGCGCGCCCAGGGGGATCGGAAAAGAGACCCAGTACTTC; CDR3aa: CGAPRGIGKETQYF
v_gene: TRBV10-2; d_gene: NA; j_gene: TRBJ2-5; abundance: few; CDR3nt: TGCGCCAGCAGTGACGATGGCAGCGGCTTACAAGAGACCCAGTACTTC; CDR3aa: CASSDDGSGLQETQYF
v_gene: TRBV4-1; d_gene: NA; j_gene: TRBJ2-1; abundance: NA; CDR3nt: TGCGCAACAGCAGCAGGGAACAATGAGCAGTTCTTC; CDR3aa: CATAAGNNEQFF
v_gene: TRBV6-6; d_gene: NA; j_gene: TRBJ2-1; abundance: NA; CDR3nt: TGTGCCAGCAGTTCCGGGGGCTCAAATTACAATGAGCAGTTCTTC; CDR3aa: CASSSGGSNYNEQFF
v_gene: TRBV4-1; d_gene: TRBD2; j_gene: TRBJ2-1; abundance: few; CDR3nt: TGCGCCAGCAGCCACGGAGGGGGGACTAGTCCCTACAATGAGCAGTTCTTC; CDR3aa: CASSHGGGTSPYNEQFF
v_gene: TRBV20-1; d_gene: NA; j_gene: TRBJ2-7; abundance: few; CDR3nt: TGCAGTGCTAGAGCGAATCTTGCTCTATACGAGCAGTACTTC; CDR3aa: CSARANLALYEQYF
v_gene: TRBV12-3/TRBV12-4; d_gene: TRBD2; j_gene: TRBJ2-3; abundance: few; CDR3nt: TGTGCCAGCAGTCCACCCGGGACTAGCGGGGTGGGAGATACGCAGTATTTT; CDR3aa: CASSPPGTSGVGDTQYF
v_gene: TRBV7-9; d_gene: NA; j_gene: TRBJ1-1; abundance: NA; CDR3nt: TGTGCCAGCAGCCGACCCCTCGGGGGAAAAGGTACTGAAGCTTTCTTT; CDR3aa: CASSRPLGGKGTEAFF
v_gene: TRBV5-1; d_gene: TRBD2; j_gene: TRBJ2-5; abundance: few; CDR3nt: TGCGCCAGCAGCCCGGAGACTAGCGGGGGGGCCGGCGAGACCCAGTACTTC; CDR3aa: CASSPETSGGAGETQYF